This paragraph covers one TCR beta chain sequence. Its target is not known. The PCR made use of 60 Vbeta and 13 Jbeta primers. Study processing details: Counted up in a later analysis, unique TCR beta chains came to 60 million to 95 million, with around 12 million shared. Clones were sequenced by immunoSEQ multiplex PCR, and TCRdb holds only the in-frame ones, with some missing. That table is the source of V, J and clone size, and D and trimming were worked out from the DNA. Among fewer than 250,000 clones listed, around 77% were seen once. The data were obtained in a study of cytomegalovirus exposure and HLA in healthy donors. Looking at the study overall: An earlier analysis found some 100 million unique TCR beta sequences from 150 million to 200 million T cells. The study, taken as a whole, reports: Researchers reported in a later analysis that common viral pathogens appeared linked to several top clusters. Prior analysis indicated that the majority of TCR beta V segments exhibited productivity approximately 87% or approximately 30% of the time.

CDR1 is MGHRA, CDR2 YSYEKL, per germline. Trimming shortened V by 4 bases and J by 6 bases, and 10 bases separated the two germline ends. The CDR3 sequence is 13 residues long. This chain uses TRBV4-1 with TRBJ1-5; D call uncertain. This receptor was identified in a woman under 30 in good health and CMV-seronegative. Input material: PBMCs. CDR3 region: CASSPGGGQPQHF. Here the CDR3 DNA reads TGCGCCAGCAGCCCCGGAGGCGGTCAGCCCCAGCATTTT.